These T cell receptor beta chains were read from a single sample in a study of blood T cell repertoires in COVID-19. The method was immunoSEQ multiplex PCR; TCRdb's version includes in-frame clones alone and lacks a portion of them. The sample consists of approximately 98,000 clones, under 85% of them appearing once. The source material was peripheral blood. Receptors were obtained from a woman in her seventies with acute or convalescent COVID-19. The CDR3 runs from the conserved cysteine through the conserved F or W. D genes are given only for firm matches.

D: TRBD1; V: TRBV19; J: TRBJ2-2; CDR3: CASSKTDRGHGGELFF
D: NA; V: TRBV6-1; J: TRBJ1-6; CDR3: CASSEEPGSTLHF
D: TRBD2; V: TRBV5-6; J: TRBJ2-2; CDR3: CASSLGAAGGWTGELFF
D: TRBD1; V: TRBV15; J: TRBJ2-2; CDR3: CATSRGQGSDGELFF
D: TRBD1; V: TRBV28; J: TRBJ1-2; CDR3: CASSYRGPRYGYTF
D: NA; V: TRBV7-9; J: TRBJ1-1; CDR3: CASSPQRATEAFF
D: TRBD1; V: TRBV6-5; J: TRBJ1-1; CDR3: CASRTNRGLNTEAFF
D: NA; V: TRBV2; J: TRBJ2-3; CDR3: CASRTGRDTQYF
D: NA; V: TRBV28; J: TRBJ1-6; CDR3: CASSSRSSYNSPLHF
D: TRBD1; V: TRBV2; J: TRBJ2-3; CDR3: CASRWDRTTDTQYF
D: TRBD1; V: TRBV28; J: TRBJ1-4; CDR3: CASSPKGQGTNEKLFF
D: NA; V: TRBV28; J: TRBJ1-5; CDR3: CASSFGGQIGSNQPQHF
D: TRBD2; V: TRBV9; J: TRBJ2-1; CDR3: CASSVQAGGQGIEQFF
D: TRBD1; V: TRBV19; J: TRBJ1-1; CDR3: CASHRGQGPNTEAFF
D: NA; V: TRBV6-2/TRBV6-3; J: TRBJ2-7; CDR3: CASSYSGLPYEQYF
D: TRBD1; V: TRBV2; J: TRBJ2-3; CDR3: CASSIRDRGTDTQYF
D: TRBD2; V: TRBV6-5; J: TRBJ2-2; CDR3: CASSYSSGSPAGELFF
D: TRBD1; V: TRBV19; J: TRBJ2-7; CDR3: CASSIFGQGHYEQYF
D: TRBD1; V: TRBV7-9; J: TRBJ1-5; CDR3: CASSLEGAGNQPQHF
D: NA; V: TRBV6-5; J: TRBJ1-3; CDR3: CASSPDGGSGNTIYF
D: TRBD2; V: TRBV6-2/TRBV6-3; J: TRBJ2-3; CDR3: CASSYTSGLATDTQYF
D: TRBD1; V: TRBV29-1; J: TRBJ1-4; CDR3: CSVGQGNQKLFF
D: NA; V: TRBV18; J: TRBJ2-1; CDR3: CASSPPAGRGANEQFF
D: TRBD1; V: TRBV7-9; J: TRBJ1-1; CDR3: CASSLVNRGTEAFF
D: NA; V: TRBV19; J: TRBJ1-4; CDR3: CASSTNRDHEKLFF
D: NA; V: TRBV24-1; J: TRBJ1-5; CDR3: CATSEAGNQPQHF
D: TRBD1; V: TRBV5-1; J: TRBJ1-1; CDR3: CASSLDPPGTGNTEAFF
D: NA; V: TRBV5-1; J: TRBJ2-2; CDR3: CASSPPGQNTGELFF
D: NA; V: TRBV30; J: TRBJ2-7; CDR3: CAWTSGGGFYEQYF
D: NA; V: TRBV10-3; J: TRBJ2-7; CDR3: CAISNTGTYEQYF
D: NA; V: TRBV7-3; J: TRBJ2-2; CDR3: CASSLGNTGELFF
D: NA; V: TRBV2; J: TRBJ1-5; CDR3: CASSEDAGTSQPQHF
D: NA; V: TRBV7-3; J: TRBJ1-6; CDR3: CASSLGGMGDNSPLHF
D: NA; V: TRBV19; J: TRBJ2-1; CDR3: CASSIVGGALYNEQFF
D: TRBD2; V: TRBV4-2; J: TRBJ2-1; CDR3: CASSLGTSNNEQFF
D: TRBD2; V: TRBV27; J: TRBJ2-7; CDR3: CASSPFRTSGTIEQYF
D: NA; V: TRBV4-1; J: TRBJ2-5; CDR3: CASSPTESETQYF
D: NA; V: TRBV28; J: TRBJ2-7; CDR3: CASSPPSRATDEQYF
D: TRBD1; V: TRBV11-2; J: TRBJ1-5; CDR3: CASSFLEGDRRMKPQHF
D: NA; V: TRBV15; J: TRBJ2-1; CDR3: CATSRRASRYLPEQFF